The 29 T cell receptor beta chains reported below all come from one sample, sequenced in a study of OX40 agonist ivuxolimab in advanced cancers. Profiling relied on immunoSEQ multiplex PCR, and the TCRdb table lists in-frame clones only, not all of them. This table has tens of thousands of clones, 80% to 90% appearing once. The starting material was CD4+ or CD8+ T cells sorted from blood, obtained in a trial of the OX40 agonist ivuxolimab. The receptors were gathered from an adult with an advanced solid tumor such as melanoma, head and neck, liver or kidney cancer.

The CDR3 DNA reads TGTGCCAGCAGCCTGAGCGGGGGGAGCTCCTACGAGCAGTACTTC. Translated: CASSLSGGSSYEQYF. The rearrangement joins TRBV5-4 to TRBJ2-7, with 9 bases lining up with TRBD2. The CDR3 is made up of 15 amino acids. Looked up from germline, CDR1 is SGHNT and CDR2 is YYREEE (reference sequence). Trimming cost V 4 bases and J 0 bases; bases outside gene matches: 5.

V and J are TRBV12-5 and TRBJ2-7; TRBD1 is a possible D gene (6 bases). Trimming took 5 bases from V and 5 from J, leaving 16 bases between them. Germline values: CDR1 LGHNT, CDR2 FRNRAP. The CDR3 loop spans 14 amino acids. The CDR3: CASGTEGTRHEQYF. The CDR3 DNA reads as TGTGCTAGTGGTACAGAGGGGACACGGCACGAGCAGTACTTC. The full variable domain, its missing parts supplied by reference TRBV12-5 and TRBJ2-7, is DARVTQTPRHKVTEMGQEVTMRCQPILGHNTVFWYRQTMMQGLELLAYFRNRAPLDDSGMPKDRFSAEMPDATLATLKIQPSEPRDSAVYFCASGTEGTRHEQYFGPGTRLTVT.

The chain uses TRBV19 and TRBJ1-5, with D perhaps TRBD1 (5 bases). This CDR3 has 17 residues. Germline-derived CDR1 and CDR2 are LNHDA and SQIVND (reference sequence). V lost 7 bases to trimming and J lost 6 bases, with 25 bases between them. The CDR3 region has the DNA TGTGCCAGTAACCCTGCTCGCAGGAACGTCGGGGGTCAGCCCCAGCATTTT. Residues: CASNPARRNVGGQPQHF. The full variable domain, in which reference TRBV19 and TRBJ1-5 provide the parts outside the CDR3, is DGGITQSPKYLFRKEGQNVTLSCEQNLNHDAMYWYRQDPGQGLRLIYYSQIVNDFQKGDIAEGYSVSREKKESFPLTVTSAQKNPTAFYLCASNPARRNVGGQPQHFGDGTRLSIL.

This chain links TRBV9 with TRBJ2-5; tentatively, D is TRBD2 (5 bases). Germline CDR1 reads SGDLS; CDR2 reads YYNGEE. The CDR3 has 11 amino acids. The V gene lost 4 bases and the J gene lost 4 bases, with 5 bases spanning the gap. The CDR3 protein is CASSRGETQYF. The DNA of the CDR3 is TGTGCCAGCAGCCGGGGAGAGACCCAGTACTTC.

This chain connects TRBV5-4 to TRBJ2-3, with 7 bases identical to TRBD2. Germline trimming cut 4 bases from V and 4 bases from J; bases unmatched to any gene: 9. Germline loops: CDR1 SGHNT, CDR2 YYREEE (reference sequence). This CDR3 comprises 15 residues. The CDR3 sequence: CASSRGLGAADTQYF. DNA for the CDR3: TGTGCCAGCAGCAGAGGACTAGGCGCGGCAGATACGCAGTATTTT.

The chain couples TRBV19 to TRBJ2-7; D unresolved. V lost 5 bases and J 2 bases, leaving 19 bases between the germline ends. CDR3 size: 16 residues. Germline values: CDR1 LNHDA, CDR2 SQIVND (reference sequence). The CDR3 protein is CASSPGRDGSPYEQYF. The DNA of the CDR3 is TGTGCCAGTAGTCCAGGAAGAGACGGAAGTCCCTACGAGCAGTACTTC.

V and J are TRBV5-1 and TRBJ1-1; no reliable D call. Per the germline V gene, CDR1 is SGHRS and CDR2 is YFSETQ. The CDR3 consists of 13 residues. Trimming pared 2 bases from V and 2 bases from J, leaving 7 bases between. The CDR3 region is CASSFDGNTEAFF. CDR3 nucleotides: TGCGCCAGCAGCTTTGACGGAAACACTGAAGCTTTCTTT.

J is TRBJ2-3 and V is TRBV11-2; D gene ambiguous. Trimming took 5 bases from V and 14 from J, leaving 26 bases between them. Germline-derived CDR1 and CDR2 are SGHAT and FQNNGV. This CDR3 has 15 residues. The DNA of the CDR3 is TGTGCCAGCAGCCCTCCCGGTTCTCAACAGAGTTCTCGGTATTTT. This codes for CASSPPGSQQSSRYF. The full variable domain, with the rest looked up from reference TRBV11-2 and TRBJ2-3, is EAGVAQSPRYKIIEKRQSVAFWCNPISGHATLYWYQQILGQGPKLLIQFQNNGVVDDSQLPKDRFSAERLKGVDSTLKIQPAKLEDSAVYLCASSPPGSQQSSRYFGPGTRLTVL.

The rearrangement links TRBV5-1 to TRBJ2-6, with D tentatively TRBD2 (5 bases). Trimming cost V 0 bases and J 2 bases, with 12 bases left between them. Germline CDR1 SGHRS, CDR2 YFSETQ. The CDR3 loop spans 17 amino acids. The chain's CDR3 is CASSLAGTAAGANVLTF. As DNA, the CDR3 is TGCGCCAGCAGCTTGGCTGGTACAGCGGCTGGGGCCAACGTCCTGACTTTC.

The V and J genes are TRBV2 and TRBJ1-2, with 7 bases identical to TRBD1. Germline V CDR1 and CDR2: SNHLY, FYNNEI. This CDR3 spans 13 amino acids. The V and J ends lost 6 bases and 4 bases, in that order; junction bases with no gene match: 5. CDR3 sequence: CASRGTATYGYTF. The CDR3 nucleotides read TGTGCCAGCAGGGGGACAGCTACCTATGGCTACACCTTC.

The table lists this clone with a few counts. CDR3 sequence (DNA): TGTGCCAGTCGGGGACTAGCGGGTTTCGAGCAGTTCTTC. It specifies CASRGLAGFEQFF. The chain combines TRBV19 with TRBJ2-1, with 12 bases aligning to TRBD2. CDR1 LNHDA and CDR2 SQIVND come from the germline V gene (reference sequence). With 8 bases clipped from V and 10 bases from J, the junction kept 6 bases outside the gene matches. The CDR3 extends over 13 amino acids. The whole variable domain, remainder taken from reference TRBV19 and TRBJ2-1, is DGGITQSPKYLFRKEGQNVTLSCEQNLNHDAMYWYRQDPGQGLRLIYYSQIVNDFQKGDIAEGYSVSREKKESFPLTVTSAQKNPTAFYLCASRGLAGFEQFFGPGTRLTVL.

This clone was observed a single time. The chain is built from TRBV10-3 and TRBJ2-7; 8 positions agree with TRBD1. Trimming cost V 0 bases and J 5 bases; bases outside gene matches: 6. The CDR3 totals 15 residues. The germline V gene encodes CDR1 ENHRY and CDR2 SYGVKD. CDR3 sequence: CAISESGQGEDEQYF. The CDR3 DNA follows: TGTGCCATCAGTGAGTCAGGACAGGGAGAGGACGAGCAGTACTTC.

The rearrangement uses TRBV28 and TRBJ1-4, with D perhaps TRBD1 (5 bases). Per germline, CDR1 MDHEN and CDR2 SYDVKM. The CDR3 has 14 residues. Trimming took off 6 bases at V and 4 bases at J, with 12 bases between the two ends. CDR3 in amino acids: CASSSAGHNEKLFF. Here the CDR3 DNA reads TGTGCCAGCAGCTCTGCCGGACATAATGAAAAACTGTTTTTT.

This rearrangement joins TRBV5-6 to TRBJ2-5; a weak D match, TRBD1 (5 bases). Trimming shortened V by 1 base and J by 5 bases, and 12 bases separated the two germline ends. Germline assignment: CDR1 SGHDT and CDR2 YYEEEE. The length of the CDR3 is 14 residues. CDR3 nucleotides: TGTGCCAGCAGCTTGCCAGGGAATGTGGAGACCCAGTACTTC. As protein: CASSLPGNVETQYF.

The CDR3 spells CASSLWIGNTIYF. Written as DNA, the CDR3 is TGTGCCAGCAGTTTGTGGATTGGAAACACCATATATTTT. This chain uses TRBV28 with TRBJ1-3; D not resolved. V dropped 3 bases and J dropped 3 bases, with 6 bases sitting between them. From germline, CDR1 is MDHEN and CDR2 SYDVKM. The CDR3 is 13 residues long. The variable domain in full, with the rest retrieved from reference TRBV28 and TRBJ1-3, is DVKVTQSSRYLVKRTGEKVFLECVQDMDHENMFWYRQDPGLGLRLIYFSYDVKMKEKGDIPEGYSVSREKKERFSLILESASTNQTSMYLCASSLWIGNTIYFGEGSWLTVV.

The chain is built from TRBV7-3 and TRBJ2-2; perhaps TRBD1 as D (6 bases). Deletions cut 0 bases from V and 4 bases from J, with 15 bases between. The germline V gene has CDR1 SGHTA and CDR2 FQGTGA. The CDR3 is made up of 17 amino acids. The DNA of the CDR3 is TGTGCCAGCAGCTTAACTGGGGCAGGGGCCGTCACCGGGGAGCTGTTTTTT. It encodes CASSLTGAGAVTGELFF.

This clone was detected once. The J gene is TRBJ1-2, the V gene TRBV6-6, with TRBD1 matching over 10 bases. Trimming cost V 5 bases and J 7 bases; bases outside gene matches: 1. This CDR3 has 12 amino acids. CDR1 is MNHNY, CDR2 SVGAGI, per germline (reference sequence). This CDR3 reads CASSGQGGGYTF. The CDR3, as DNA: TGTGCCAGCAGTGGACAGGGGGGTGGCTACACCTTC.

The genes are TRBV28 and TRBJ1-5, with 7 bases that match TRBD1. The CDR3 runs to 15 residues. V lost 6 bases, J lost 1 base, and 6 bases stayed unmatched. CDR1 and CDR2 from the germline V gene are MDHEN and SYDVKM. CDR3 bases: TGTGCCAGCAGCGGACAGGTGGGCAGCAATCAGCCCCAGCATTTT. Translating it yields CASSGQVGSNQPQHF.

The chain joins TRBV30 to TRBJ2-7; the D gene is possibly TRBD2 (6 bases). Trimming removed 5 bases from V and 0 bases from J, with 14 bases in between. Germline V gene sequence: CDR1 GTSNPN, CDR2 SVGIG (reference sequence). This CDR3 has 14 residues. The DNA for the CDR3 is TGTGCCTGGGAACCGGGAGATTCCTCCTACGAGCAGTACTTC. Translation gives CAWEPGDSSYEQYF.

V usage is TRBV2 and J usage is TRBJ1-2, with D tentatively TRBD1 (5 bases). The CDR3 spans 14 residues. The germline CDR1 and CDR2 sequences are SNHLY and FYNNEI. V was clipped by 2 bases and J by 8 bases, with 15 bases between them. The CDR3 is CASSESQAGRGYTF. In DNA form, the CDR3 reads TGTGCCAGCAGTGAATCACAGGCGGGCCGAGGCTACACCTTC.

The J gene is TRBJ1-4, the V gene TRBV19; a possible D gene is TRBD1 (6 bases). The CDR3 runs to 15 residues. Germline assignment: CDR1 LNHDA and CDR2 SQIVND (reference sequence). V was pared by 6 bases and J by 5 bases, with 16 bases between. DNA for the CDR3: TGTGCCAGTAGCTCTGACAGGACCCTGAATGAAAAACTGTTTTTT. Its protein is CASSSDRTLNEKLFF.

This chain connects TRBV5-1 to TRBJ2-2, with D possibly TRBD2 on 6 matching bases. In germline, CDR1 is SGHRS, CDR2 YFSETQ. The CDR3 has 15 amino acids. V dropped 4 bases and J dropped 0 bases, with 10 bases sitting between them. The CDR3 DNA follows: TGCGCCAGCAGCATATGGGACTCGAACACCGGGGAGCTGTTTTTT. Translated: CASSIWDSNTGELFF.

The chain employs TRBV6-5 and TRBJ2-1, with D possibly TRBD2 on 5 matching bases. The CDR3 runs 13 residues. The germline V and J ends were trimmed by 0 bases and 5 bases, with 5 bases remaining between them. The V gene's germline CDR1 is MNHEY and CDR2 SVGAGI. CDR3 sequence: CASSYSGDNEQFF. CDR3 DNA sequence: TGTGCCAGCAGTTACTCGGGAGACAATGAGCAGTTCTTC.

The chain recombines TRBV18 with TRBJ1-2; 9 nucleotides agree with TRBD1. The CDR3 is 14 amino acids. Germline lookup yields CDR1 KGHSH and CDR2 LQKENI. The J segment lost 5 bases and the V segment lost 1 base, leaving 2 bases of the junction unmatched. The CDR3 nucleotides read TGTGCCAGCTCACCACTGGGACAGGGTTATGGCTACACCTTC. Amino acids: CASSPLGQGYGYTF.

The chain employs TRBV5-1 and TRBJ2-1, with 7 bases that match TRBD2. In germline, CDR1 is SGHRS, CDR2 YFSETQ. After removal of 2 bases from V and 0 bases from J, the junction contained 2 bases not matched to a gene. The CDR3 has 15 residues. CDR3 region: CASSFGGSSYNEQFF. In DNA, the CDR3 is TGCGCCAGCAGCTTTGGCGGGAGCTCCTACAATGAGCAGTTCTTC.

The V gene is TRBV14, the J gene TRBJ1-5; D remains ambiguous. Germline lookup yields CDR1 SGHDN and CDR2 FVKESK. This CDR3 contains 15 residues. Trimming removed 3 bases from V and 3 bases from J, with 12 bases in between. The CDR3 here is CASSHRHLYNQPQHF. The CDR3 DNA reads TGTGCCAGCAGCCACCGACACCTATACAATCAGCCCCAGCATTTT.

The chain joins TRBV6-1 to TRBJ1-5, with D hard to call. V lost 6 bases to trimming and J lost 6 bases, with 15 bases between them. The germline V gene encodes CDR1 MNHNS and CDR2 SASEGT. This CDR3 has 14 residues. The CDR3 nucleotides are TGTGCCAGCAGGAAGGCTGAAGCGGGTCAGCCCCAGCATTTT. It is translated as CASRKAEAGQPQHF.

The V call is TRBV5-6, the J call TRBJ2-2, with 10 bases fitting TRBD1. Trimming cost V 4 bases and J 6 bases; bases outside gene matches: 9. The CDR3 consists of 16 residues. Germline V CDR1 and CDR2: SGHDT, YYEEEE. CDR3 protein: CASSATGTGVPGELFF. The CDR3 nucleotides read TGTGCCAGCAGCGCCACCGGGACAGGGGTGCCCGGGGAGCTGTTTTTT.

V is TRBV25-1 and J is TRBJ1-2; D unclear. Germline loops: CDR1 MGHDK, CDR2 SYGVNS. This CDR3 comprises 13 residues. Trimming pared 4 bases from V and 4 bases from J, leaving 10 bases between. The CDR3 DNA reads TGTGCCAGCAGTGGCGGGAACGCCTATGGCTACACCTTC. Translating gives CASSGGNAYGYTF.